This TCR beta chain emerged from a study of radiotherapy plus CTLA-4 blockade in lung cancer. Assay: immunoSEQ multiplex PCR; the TCRdb copy retains only in-frame clones and omits some. The sample lists tens of thousands of clones, 55% to 75% occurring once. This clone occurred a few times. The CDR3 is 15 residues long. The germline gives CDR1 MDHEN, CDR2 SYDVKM. The junction had 8 bases not matched to a gene; V was cut back by 8 bases and J by 2 bases. The TCR was taken from a human donor with non-small cell lung cancer that progressed on radiotherapy plus ipilimumab. This chain links TRBV28 with TRBJ1-3; 8 nucleotides match TRBD1. The specimen was peripheral blood, collected from a patient treated with radiotherapy plus ipilimumab. CDR3 amino acids: CASGFPGQAGNTIYF. CDR3 nucleotide sequence: TGTGCCAGCGGCTTTCCGGGACAGGCTGGAAACACCATATATTTT.